The rows below give T cell receptor beta chains drawn from one sample of a study of T cells after yellow fever vaccination. Each CDR3 protein gets one entry after TCRdb re-called the 5' RACE reads with MiXCR. The sample holds some 300,000 distinct CDR3 sequences; around a tenth are singletons and the top ten take under 4%. Specimen: CD4+ T cells sorted from PBMCs, collected 45 days after the yellow fever booster vaccination. Receptors were obtained from a young man who received the YFV17D yellow fever vaccine. Both conserved end residues are part of each CDR3. D genes are given only for firm matches. For some rows the clone size is stated as once, few or many, or as a class when expanded; others skip it.

V	size	D	J	DNA	CDR3
TRBV20-1	few	.	TRBJ2-7	TGCAGTGCTAGCAACCCCAATGGGTACGAGCAGTACTTC	CSASNPNGYEQYF
TRBV5-4	.	.	TRBJ2-5	TGTGCCAGCAGCGGGACGAGAAAAGAGACCCAGTACTTC	CASSGTRKETQYF
TRBV4-2	few	.	TRBJ1-4	TGTGCCAGCAGCCATAACCGGGACGGCGGGGAGGAAAAACTGTTTTTT	CASSHNRDGGEEKLFF
TRBV4-1	.	.	TRBJ1-4	TGCGCCAGCAGCCAAAGGGGAAAACTGTTTTTT	CASSQRGKLFF
TRBV4-3	.	TRBD2	TRBJ2-3	TGCGCCAGCAGCCAAGACGACCTAGCGGGGCGAGATACGCAGTATTTT	CASSQDDLAGRDTQYF
TRBV12-3/TRBV12-4	few	.	TRBJ2-4	TGTGCCAGCAGGTTACGGGACAACAAAAACATTCAGTACTTC	CASRLRDNKNIQYF
TRBV6-5	few	TRBD1	TRBJ2-5	TGTGCCAGCAGTTACTCGGGACAGGGCCCCCAGGTTGGAGAGACCCAGTACTTC	CASSYSGQGPQVGETQYF
TRBV20-1	once	TRBD2	TRBJ2-2	TGCAGTGCTAGGGACCGACTAGCGGGGTCCGGGGAGCTGTTTTTT	CSARDRLAGSGELFF
TRBV7-2	.	TRBD1	TRBJ2-5	TGTGCCAGCAGTCCCTTCTCAGGACAGGGGGCGCTACTGGACTTC	CASSPFSGQGALLDF
TRBV4-1	.	.	TRBJ2-3	TGCGCCAGCAGCCAAGGTTCCGCAGCTCCGGATACGCAGTATTTT	CASSQGSAAPDTQYF
TRBV4-3	few	TRBD2	TRBJ2-5	TGCGCCAGCAGCCAAGGGACTAGCCGAGAGACCCAGTACTTC	CASSQGTSRETQYF
TRBV6-5	few	TRBD2	TRBJ2-2	TGTGCCAGCAGTTACTCCGGGACTAGCGTGACCGGGGAGCTGTTTTTT	CASSYSGTSVTGELFF
TRBV5-1	many	.	TRBJ2-3	TGCGCCAGCAGCTTGGGGCAGACTCTCACAGATACGCAGTATTTT	CASSLGQTLTDTQYF
TRBV18	many	.	TRBJ1-5	TGTGCCAGCTCACCTGCGGCAGAGCAGCCCCAGCATTTT	CASSPAAEQPQHF
TRBV9	.	TRBD1	TRBJ2-5	TGTGCCAGCAGCCGGGGACAGGGGTCAGAGACCCAGTACTTC	CASSRGQGSETQYF
TRBV4-2	.	.	TRBJ2-7	TGTGCCAGCAGCCAAGAATCTTCCCGAGGGACGGAGCAGTACTTC	CASSQESSRGTEQYF
TRBV6-2/TRBV6-3	few	.	TRBJ2-1	TGTGCCAGCAGTTACTCCCGGCAAACGACGGGACCTGAGCAGTTCTTC	CASSYSRQTTGPEQFF
TRBV6-5	many	.	TRBJ1-1	TGTGCCAGCAGTTCGACAGGGAACACTGAAGCTTTCTTT	CASSSTGNTEAFF
TRBV6-5	few	.	TRBJ1-2	TGTGCCAGCAGTTACACAGATGGCACCGGCTACACCTTC	CASSYTDGTGYTF
TRBV12-3/TRBV12-4	few	.	TRBJ2-6	TGTGCCAGCAGCTTCCGAGCTGGGGCCAACGTCCTGACTTTC	CASSFRAGANVLTF
TRBV12-3/TRBV12-4	.	.	TRBJ2-5	TGTGCCAGCAGTTTAATGGGGGTCCAAGAGACCCAGTACTTC	CASSLMGVQETQYF
TRBV5-1	.	.	TRBJ2-7	TGCGCCAGCAGCCCCCCTCTCCGGGACTACGAGCAGTACTTC	CASSPPLRDYEQYF
TRBV5-1	.	.	TRBJ1-1	TGCGCCAGCCGGATGCAGGGAAACACTGAAGCTTTCTTT	CASRMQGNTEAFF
TRBV25-1	.	.	TRBJ2-7	TGTGCCAGCAGTGATCTGGACAGCGAGCAGTACTTC	CASSDLDSEQYF
TRBV4-1	few	TRBD2	TRBJ2-1	TGCGCCAGCAGCCAAGAATCTAGCGGGGTCTACAATGAGCAGTTCTTC	CASSQESSGVYNEQFF
TRBV20-1	.	.	TRBJ1-1	TGCAGTGCTAACACAGCGAACACTGAAGCTTTCTTT	CSANTANTEAFF
TRBV11-2	.	.	TRBJ2-5	TGTGCCAGCAGCTTAATCTCCTGGCGAGAGACCCAGTACTTC	CASSLISWRETQYF
TRBV12-3/TRBV12-4	.	.	TRBJ2-6	TGTGCCAGCAGTTTGTGGGGCCCCGGGGCCAACGTCCTGACTTTC	CASSLWGPGANVLTF
TRBV20-1	few	.	TRBJ1-1	TGCAGTGCTTCCCCGGGGGGGGTGAACACTGAAGCTTTCTTT	CSASPGGVNTEAFF
TRBV18	few	TRBD1	TRBJ2-1	TGTGCCAGCTCATCCTCAGGGGGAAAGCAGTTCTTC	CASSSSGGKQFF
TRBV3-1	few	TRBD2	TRBJ2-5	TGTGCCAGCAGCCAGATAGCGGGAGAAGTCACCCAGTACTTC	CASSQIAGEVTQYF
TRBV6-5	few	.	TRBJ2-2	TGTGCCAGCAGTTACTCCGGGGAGGGGGCCGGGGAGCTGTTTTTT	CASSYSGEGAGELFF
TRBV6-5	.	.	TRBJ1-2	TGTGCCAGCAGACTTCAGGCTTCTAACTATGGCTACACCTTC	CASRLQASNYGYTF
TRBV20-1	.	.	TRBJ1-1	TGCAGTGCTAGGAAGGGGTTTGCGAACACTGAAGCTTTCTTT	CSARKGFANTEAFF
TRBV5-1	few	TRBD1	TRBJ2-1	TGCGCCAGCAGCTTCGACAGGGTCGCCTACAATGAGCAGTTCTTC	CASSFDRVAYNEQFF